These T cell receptor beta chains were read from a single sample in a study of blood T cells in healthy people across ages. One entry per CDR3 protein, called by TCRdb with MiXCR from the 5' RACE reads. The table has around 1,600,000 distinct CDR3 sequences, roughly two fifths seen once. The material sequenced was blood. The receptor set was obtained from a woman under 30 in good health. Each CDR3 is given with its conserved first and last residue. The D gene is left open where the match is weak. Part of the rows lack a size; the others show once, few, many or a class for expanded clones.

>few|TRBV29-1|TRBJ2-1|.
TGCAGCGTTGAAGCACTCTTTAGCGAGCAGTTCTTC
CSVEALFSEQFF
>few|TRBV16|TRBJ1-5|.
TGTGCCAGCAGCCAGGCAGGGGCGTGGGGCAATCAGCCCCAGCATTTT
CASSQAGAWGNQPQHF
>.|TRBV5-1|TRBJ1-5|.
TGCGCCAGCAGCTTGGAACTATCCCGGTTGCGACCCCAGCATTTT
CASSLELSRLRPQHF
>few|TRBV18|TRBJ2-3|TRBD1
TGTGCCAGCTCAACGGGACAGACTTCGAGGGATACGCAGTATTTT
CASSTGQTSRDTQYF
>.|TRBV18|TRBJ2-5|.
TGTGCCAGCTCACCTGGAGGCTCCTACAATGAGCAGTACTTC
CASSPGGSYNEQYF
>few|TRBV29-1|TRBJ2-1|TRBD2
TGCAGCGTTGGGAGTCCGGGACTAGCCCGGCATGAGCAGTTCTTC
CSVGSPGLARHEQFF
>.|TRBV12-3/TRBV12-4|TRBJ2-2|.
TGTGCCAGCAGTCCCCTGGGACTGTACACCGGGGAGCTGTTTTTT
CASSPLGLYTGELFF
>few|TRBV10-2|TRBJ2-7|TRBD2
TGCGCCAGCAAAGAACCTAGCGGGGGCTCCTACGAGCAGTACTTC
CASKEPSGGSYEQYF
>few|TRBV29-1|TRBJ1-5|TRBD1
TGCAGCGTTGGAGGACAGGGCCTCAATCAGCCCCAGCATTTT
CSVGGQGLNQPQHF
>.|TRBV7-9|TRBJ1-1|.
TGTGCCAGCAGCGCCACCCCGGGAAATGAAGCTTTCTTT
CASSATPGNEAFF
>.|TRBV20-1|TRBJ1-3|.
TGCAGTGCTAGAAACAGTTACTCTGGAAACACCATATATTTT
CSARNSYSGNTIYF
>once|TRBV27|TRBJ2-7|.
TGTGCCAGCAGTTTATATTTCCCATCCTACGAGCAGTACTTC
CASSLYFPSYEQYF
>few|TRBV7-3|TRBJ2-7|TRBD2
TGTGCCAGCAGCCGGACTAGCGCCGACTACGAGCAGTACTTC
CASSRTSADYEQYF
>once|TRBV12-3/TRBV12-4|TRBJ2-6|.
TGTGCCAGCAGTTTTAGATTTAGGTTCACTGGGGCCAACGTCCTGACTTTC
CASSFRFRFTGANVLTF
>.|TRBV4-1|TRBJ2-7|.
TGCGCCAGCAGCCAAGATGCAGTACCTCGCTACGAGCAGTACTTC
CASSQDAVPRYEQYF
>.|TRBV10-3|TRBJ1-2|.
TGTGCCATCAGTGAGGGGGCGGGGAGCTATGGCTACACCTTC
CAISEGAGSYGYTF
>.|TRBV7-9|TRBJ1-5|.
TGTGCCAGCAGCTTACGGGGACCCCAGCATTTT
CASSLRGPQHF
>once|TRBV24-1|TRBJ2-5|TRBD2
TGTGCCACCAGTGATTTGCCCCCTAGCGGGGCCCAAGAGACCCAGTACTTC
CATSDLPPSGAQETQYF
>.|TRBV6-5|TRBJ1-1|.
TGTGCCAGCAGTTACACCGGGCAGAATACTGAAGCTTTCTTT
CASSYTGQNTEAFF
>few|TRBV28|TRBJ1-4|.
TGTGCCAGCACCTTTGCAACTAATGAAAAACTGTTTTTT
CASTFATNEKLFF
>once|TRBV20-1|TRBJ1-4|.
TGCAGTGCTGCAACCGGCAAAGACGCAAATGAAAAACTGTTTTTT
CSAATGKDANEKLFF
>.|TRBV11-1|TRBJ1-1|.
TGTGCCAGCAGCTTTGAAGGGCTTGCCACTGAAGCTTTCTTT
CASSFEGLATEAFF
>once|TRBV27|TRBJ1-2|.
TGTGCCAGCAGTTTATCGAGGCACTATGGCTACACCTTC
CASSLSRHYGYTF
>.|TRBV9|TRBJ2-1|TRBD2
TGTGCCAGCAGCGTAGGATTTACTAGCGGGACGTATGAGCAGTTCTTC
CASSVGFTSGTYEQFF